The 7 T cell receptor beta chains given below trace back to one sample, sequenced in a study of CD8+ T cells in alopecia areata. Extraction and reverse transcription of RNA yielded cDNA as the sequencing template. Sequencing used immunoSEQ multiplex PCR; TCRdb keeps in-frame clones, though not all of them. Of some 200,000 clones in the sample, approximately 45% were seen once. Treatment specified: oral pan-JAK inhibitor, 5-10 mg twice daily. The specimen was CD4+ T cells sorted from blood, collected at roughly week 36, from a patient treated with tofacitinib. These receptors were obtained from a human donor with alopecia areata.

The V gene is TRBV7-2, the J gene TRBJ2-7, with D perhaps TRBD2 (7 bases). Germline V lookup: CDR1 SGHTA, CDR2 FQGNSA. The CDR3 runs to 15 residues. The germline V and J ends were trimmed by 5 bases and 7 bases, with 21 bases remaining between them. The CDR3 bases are TGTGCCAGCAGCCCCGGGGGGCGGGTCCTTCTGGAGCAGTACTTC. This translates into CASSPGGRVLLEQYF. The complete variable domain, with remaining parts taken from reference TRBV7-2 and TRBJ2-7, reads GAGVSQSPSNKVTEKGKDVELRCDPISGHTALYWYRQSLGQGLEFLIYFQGNSAPDKSGLPSDRFSAERTGGSVSTLTIQRTQQEDSAVYLCASSPGGRVLLEQYFGPGTRLTVT.

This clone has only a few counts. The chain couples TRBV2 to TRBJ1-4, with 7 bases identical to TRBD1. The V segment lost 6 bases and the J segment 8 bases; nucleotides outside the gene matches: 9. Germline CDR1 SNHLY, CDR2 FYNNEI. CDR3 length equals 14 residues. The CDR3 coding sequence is TGTGCCAGCAGGAGGGGGCAGGGAGAGGAAAAACTGTTTTTT. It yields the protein CASRRGQGEEKLFF.

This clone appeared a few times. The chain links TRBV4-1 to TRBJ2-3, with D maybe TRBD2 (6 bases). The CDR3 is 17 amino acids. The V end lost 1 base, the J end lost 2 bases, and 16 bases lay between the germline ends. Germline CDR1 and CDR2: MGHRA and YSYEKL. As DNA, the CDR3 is TGCGCCAGCAGCCAAGGAGGTGGTAGCGGCCTCACAGATACGCAGTATTTT. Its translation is CASSQGGGSGLTDTQYF.

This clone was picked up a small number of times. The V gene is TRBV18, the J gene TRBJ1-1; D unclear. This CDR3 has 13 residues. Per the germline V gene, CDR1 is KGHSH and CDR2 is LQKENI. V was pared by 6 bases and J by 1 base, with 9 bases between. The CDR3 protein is CASSPAGNTEAFF. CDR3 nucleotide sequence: TGTGCCAGCTCCCCGGCGGGGAACACTGAAGCTTTCTTT.

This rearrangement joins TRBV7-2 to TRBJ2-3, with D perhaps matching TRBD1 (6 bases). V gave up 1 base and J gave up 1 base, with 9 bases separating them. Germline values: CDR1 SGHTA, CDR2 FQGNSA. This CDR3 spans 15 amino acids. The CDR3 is CASSLGAGGTDTQYF. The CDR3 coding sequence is TGTGCCAGCAGCTTAGGGGCAGGGGGCACAGATACGCAGTATTTT.

The CDR3 nucleotides are TGTGCCATCTCTGGGACTAGCGGATTCACAGATACGCAGTATTTT. Protein: CAISGTSGFTDTQYF. The chain links TRBV10-3 to TRBJ2-3, with 11 nucleotides matching TRBD2. The CDR3 sequence is 15 residues long. V gave up 8 bases and J gave up 2 bases; unmatched junction bases: 6. Germline V CDR1 and CDR2: ENHRY, SYGVKD.

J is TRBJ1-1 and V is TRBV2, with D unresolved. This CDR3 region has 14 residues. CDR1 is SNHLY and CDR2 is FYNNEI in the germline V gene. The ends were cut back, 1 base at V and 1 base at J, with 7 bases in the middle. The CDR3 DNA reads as TGTGCCAGCAGTGAAGGGCGACAGAACACTGAAGCTTTCTTT. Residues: CASSEGRQNTEAFF.